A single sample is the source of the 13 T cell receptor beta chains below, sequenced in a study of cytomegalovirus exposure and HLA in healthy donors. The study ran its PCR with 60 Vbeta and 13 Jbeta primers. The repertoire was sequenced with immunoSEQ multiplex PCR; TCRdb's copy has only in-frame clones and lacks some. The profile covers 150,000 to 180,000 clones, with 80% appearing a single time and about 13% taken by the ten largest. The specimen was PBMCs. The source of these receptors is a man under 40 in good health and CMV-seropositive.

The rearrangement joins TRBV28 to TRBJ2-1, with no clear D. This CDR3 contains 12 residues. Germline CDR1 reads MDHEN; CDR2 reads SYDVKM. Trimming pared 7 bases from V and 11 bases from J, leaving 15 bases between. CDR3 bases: TGTGCCAGCATCACGACCGGGTCGCAGCAGTTCTTC. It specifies CASITTGSQQFF.

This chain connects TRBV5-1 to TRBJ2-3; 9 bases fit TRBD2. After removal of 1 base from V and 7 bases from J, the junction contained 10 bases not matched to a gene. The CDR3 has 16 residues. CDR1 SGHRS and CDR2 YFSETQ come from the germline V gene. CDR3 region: CASSLTGGRAQHTQYF. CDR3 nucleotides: TGCGCCAGCAGCTTGACTGGCGGGAGGGCCCAACATACGCAGTATTTT.

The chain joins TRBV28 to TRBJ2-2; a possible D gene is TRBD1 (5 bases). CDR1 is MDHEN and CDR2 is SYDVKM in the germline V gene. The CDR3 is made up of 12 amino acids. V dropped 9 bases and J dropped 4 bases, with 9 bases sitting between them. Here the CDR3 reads CASSGLTGELFF. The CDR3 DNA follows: TGTGCCAGTTCAGGGCTCACCGGGGAGCTGTTTTTT.

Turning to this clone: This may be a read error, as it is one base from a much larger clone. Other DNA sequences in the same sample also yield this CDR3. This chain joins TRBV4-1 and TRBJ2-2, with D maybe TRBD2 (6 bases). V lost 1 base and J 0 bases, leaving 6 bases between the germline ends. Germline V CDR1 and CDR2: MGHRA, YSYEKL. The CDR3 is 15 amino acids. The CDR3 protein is CASSQGTTNTGELFF. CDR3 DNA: TGCGCCAGCAGCCAAGGGACTACGAACACCGGGGAGCTGTTTTTT.

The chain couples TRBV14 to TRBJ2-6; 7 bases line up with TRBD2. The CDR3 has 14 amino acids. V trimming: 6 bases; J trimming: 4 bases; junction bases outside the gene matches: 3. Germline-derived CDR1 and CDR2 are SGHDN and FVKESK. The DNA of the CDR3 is TGTGCCAGCAGGGGGGGGAGGGGGGCCAACGTCCTGACTTTC. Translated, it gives CASRGGRGANVLTF.

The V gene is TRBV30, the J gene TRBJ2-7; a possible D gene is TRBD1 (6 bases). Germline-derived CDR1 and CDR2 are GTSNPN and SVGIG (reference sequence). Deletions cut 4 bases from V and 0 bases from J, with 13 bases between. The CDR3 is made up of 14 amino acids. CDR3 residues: CAWNPGQYSYEQYF. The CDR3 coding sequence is TGTGCCTGGAATCCTGGACAGTACTCCTACGAGCAGTACTTC.

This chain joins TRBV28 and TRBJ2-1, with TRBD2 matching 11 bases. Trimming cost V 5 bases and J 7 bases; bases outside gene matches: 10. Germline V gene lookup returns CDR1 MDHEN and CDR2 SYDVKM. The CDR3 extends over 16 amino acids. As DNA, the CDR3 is TGTGCCAGCAGTCCCGAGGGGACTAGCGGACTAAATGAGCAGTTCTTC. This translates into CASSPEGTSGLNEQFF.

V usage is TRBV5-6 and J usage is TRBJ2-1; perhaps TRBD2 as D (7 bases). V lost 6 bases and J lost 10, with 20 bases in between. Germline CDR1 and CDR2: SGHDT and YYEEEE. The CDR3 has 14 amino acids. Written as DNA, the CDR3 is TGTGCCAGCACCCGGGGGCTAGCGGAACGAGAGCAGTTCTTC. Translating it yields CASTRGLAEREQFF.

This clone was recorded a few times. CDR3 residues: CASSLVVGGGDIQYF. In DNA form, the CDR3 reads TGTGCCAGCAGCTTGGTGGTGGGAGGTGGGGACATTCAGTACTTC. V and J are TRBV5-6 and TRBJ2-4, with D possibly matching TRBD2 (6 bases). The ends were cut back, 0 bases at V and 8 bases at J, with 15 bases in the middle. CDR1 SGHDT and CDR2 YYEEEE come from the germline V gene. The CDR3 is 15 amino acids.

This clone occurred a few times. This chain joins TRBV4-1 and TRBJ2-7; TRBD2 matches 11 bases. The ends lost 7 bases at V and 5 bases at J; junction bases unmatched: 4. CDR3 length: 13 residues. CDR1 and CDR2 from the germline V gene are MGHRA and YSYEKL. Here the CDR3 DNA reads TGCGCCAGCATGGGTAGCGGGAGGGACGAGCAGTACTTC. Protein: CASMGSGRDEQYF.

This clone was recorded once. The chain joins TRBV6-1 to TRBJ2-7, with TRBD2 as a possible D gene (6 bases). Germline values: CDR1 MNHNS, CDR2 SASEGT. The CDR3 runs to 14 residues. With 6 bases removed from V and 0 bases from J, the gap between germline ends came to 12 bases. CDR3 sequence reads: CASRSGGSSYEQYF. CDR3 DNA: TGTGCCAGCAGGAGCGGAGGGAGCTCCTACGAGCAGTACTTC.

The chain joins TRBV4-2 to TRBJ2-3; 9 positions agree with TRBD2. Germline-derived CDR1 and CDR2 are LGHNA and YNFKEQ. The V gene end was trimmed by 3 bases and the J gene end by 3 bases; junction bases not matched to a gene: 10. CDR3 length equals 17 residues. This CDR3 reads CASSQAIAGAGTDTQYF. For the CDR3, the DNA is TGTGCCAGCAGCCAGGCTATAGCGGGAGCGGGGACAGATACGCAGTATTTT.

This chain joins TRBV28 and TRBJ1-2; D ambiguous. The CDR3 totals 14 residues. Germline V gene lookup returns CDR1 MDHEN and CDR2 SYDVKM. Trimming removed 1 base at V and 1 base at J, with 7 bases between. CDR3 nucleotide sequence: TGTGCCAGCAGTTTATTAGTCCGTAACTATGGCTACACCTTC. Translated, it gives CASSLLVRNYGYTF.